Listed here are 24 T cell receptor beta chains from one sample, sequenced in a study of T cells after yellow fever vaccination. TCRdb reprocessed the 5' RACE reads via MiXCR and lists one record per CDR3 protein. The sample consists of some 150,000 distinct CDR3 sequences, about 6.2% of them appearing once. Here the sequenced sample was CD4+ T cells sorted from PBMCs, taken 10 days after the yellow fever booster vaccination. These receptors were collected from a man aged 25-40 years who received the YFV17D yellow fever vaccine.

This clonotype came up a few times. The CDR3 protein is CASSLSLREGPYEQYF. As DNA, the CDR3 is TGTGCCAGCAGCTTAAGTCTCCGGGAGGGCCCCTACGAGCAGTACTTC. The chain employs TRBV7-8 and TRBJ2-7; 8 bases map to TRBD2. V lost 2 bases, J lost 2 bases, and 8 bases stayed unmatched. The length of the CDR3 is 16 residues. CDR1 and CDR2 from the germline V gene are SGHVS and FQNEAQ.

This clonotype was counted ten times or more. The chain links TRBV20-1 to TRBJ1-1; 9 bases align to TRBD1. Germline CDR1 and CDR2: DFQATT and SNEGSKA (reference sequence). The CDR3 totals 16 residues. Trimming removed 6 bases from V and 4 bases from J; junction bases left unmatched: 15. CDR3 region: CSAPDRGKTMGTEAFF. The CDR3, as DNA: TGCAGTGCCCCCGACAGGGGGAAGACAATGGGCACTGAAGCTTTCTTT.

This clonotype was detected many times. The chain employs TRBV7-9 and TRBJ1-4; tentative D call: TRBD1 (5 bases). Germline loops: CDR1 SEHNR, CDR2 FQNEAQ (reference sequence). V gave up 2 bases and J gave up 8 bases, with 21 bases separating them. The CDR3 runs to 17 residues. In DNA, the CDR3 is TGTGCCAGCAGCTTATCGAGGGGCATAGCGGGAAACGAAAAACTGTTTTTT. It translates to CASSLSRGIAGNEKLFF.

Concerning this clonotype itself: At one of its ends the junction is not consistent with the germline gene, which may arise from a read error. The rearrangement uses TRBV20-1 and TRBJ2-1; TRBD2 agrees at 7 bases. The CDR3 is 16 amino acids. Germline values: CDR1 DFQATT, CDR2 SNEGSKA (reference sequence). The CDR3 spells CCAREGAGSSYNEQFF. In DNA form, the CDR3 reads TGCTGTGCTAGAGAGGGAGCGGGAAGCTCCTACAATGAGCAGTTCTTC.

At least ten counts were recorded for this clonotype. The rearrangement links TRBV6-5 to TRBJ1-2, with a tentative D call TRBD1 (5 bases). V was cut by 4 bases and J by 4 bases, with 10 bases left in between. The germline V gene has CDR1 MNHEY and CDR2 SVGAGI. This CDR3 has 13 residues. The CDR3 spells CASSSQVAYGYTF. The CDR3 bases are TGTGCCAGCAGTTCACAGGTTGCCTATGGCTACACCTTC.

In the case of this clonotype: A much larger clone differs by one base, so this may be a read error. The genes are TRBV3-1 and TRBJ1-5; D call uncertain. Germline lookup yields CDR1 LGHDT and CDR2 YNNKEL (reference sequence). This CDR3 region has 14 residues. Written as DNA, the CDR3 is TGTGCCAGCAGCCAAGGCCTGGGCAATCAGCCCCAGCCTTTT. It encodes CASSQGLGNQPQPF.

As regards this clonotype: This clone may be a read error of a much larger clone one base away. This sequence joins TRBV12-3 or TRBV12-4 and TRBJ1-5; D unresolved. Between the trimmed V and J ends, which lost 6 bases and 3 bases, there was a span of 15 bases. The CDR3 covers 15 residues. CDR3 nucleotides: TGTGCCAGCAGCTCTCCCATAGGCTACAATCAGCCCCAGCATTTT. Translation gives CASSSPIGYNQPQHF.

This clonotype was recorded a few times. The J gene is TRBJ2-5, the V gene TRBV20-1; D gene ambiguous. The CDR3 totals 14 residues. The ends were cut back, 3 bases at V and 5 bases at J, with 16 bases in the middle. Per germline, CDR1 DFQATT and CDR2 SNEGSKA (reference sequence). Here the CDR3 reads CSASGGRAWETQYF. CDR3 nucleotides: TGCAGTGCTAGCGGTGGAAGGGCCTGGGAGACCCAGTACTTC.

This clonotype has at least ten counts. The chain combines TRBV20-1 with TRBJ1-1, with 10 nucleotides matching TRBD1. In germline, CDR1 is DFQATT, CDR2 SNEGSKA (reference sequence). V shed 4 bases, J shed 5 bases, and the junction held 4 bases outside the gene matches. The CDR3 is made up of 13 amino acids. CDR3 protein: CSATPGQGTEAFF. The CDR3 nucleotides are TGCAGTGCTACTCCGGGACAGGGGACTGAAGCTTTCTTT.

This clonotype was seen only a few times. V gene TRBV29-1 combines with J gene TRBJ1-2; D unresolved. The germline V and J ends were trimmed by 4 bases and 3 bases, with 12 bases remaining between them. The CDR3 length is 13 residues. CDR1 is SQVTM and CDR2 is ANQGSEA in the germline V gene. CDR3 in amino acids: CSVGTGQDYGYTF. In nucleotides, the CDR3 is TGCAGCGTTGGGACTGGGCAGGACTATGGCTACACCTTC.

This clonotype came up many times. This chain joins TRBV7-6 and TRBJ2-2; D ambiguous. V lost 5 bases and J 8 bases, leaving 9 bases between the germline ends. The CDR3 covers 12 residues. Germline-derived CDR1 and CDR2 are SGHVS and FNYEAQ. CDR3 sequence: CASSPLGGELFF. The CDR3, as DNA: TGTGCCAGCAGCCCCCTCGGGGGGGAGCTGTTTTTT.

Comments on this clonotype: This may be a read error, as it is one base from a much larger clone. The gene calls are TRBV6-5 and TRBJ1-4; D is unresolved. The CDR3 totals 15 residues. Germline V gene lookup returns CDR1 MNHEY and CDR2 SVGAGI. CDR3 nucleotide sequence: TGTGCCACCCGTTCGGGTCCTACAACTAATGAAAAACAGTTTTTT. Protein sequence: CATRSGPTTNEKQFF.

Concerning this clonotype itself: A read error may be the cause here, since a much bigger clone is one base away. This CDR3 is CASGPRWSSGSGELFF. The CDR3, as DNA: TGTGCTAGTGGCCCGAGATGGAGTAGCGGGAGTGGGGAGCTGTTTTTT. J is TRBJ2-2 and V is TRBV12-5; the match to TRBD2 covers 9 bases. Per the germline V gene, CDR1 is LGHNT and CDR2 is FRNRAP. Trimming cost V 6 bases and J 8 bases; bases outside gene matches: 13. The CDR3 contains 16 residues.

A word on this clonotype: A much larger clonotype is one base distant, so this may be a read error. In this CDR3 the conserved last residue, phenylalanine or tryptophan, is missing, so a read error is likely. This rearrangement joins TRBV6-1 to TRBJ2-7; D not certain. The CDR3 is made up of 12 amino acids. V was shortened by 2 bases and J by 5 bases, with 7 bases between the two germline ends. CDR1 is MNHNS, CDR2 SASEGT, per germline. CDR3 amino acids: CASSESYHEQYY. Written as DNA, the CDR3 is TGTGCCAGCAGTGAAAGCTACCACGAGCAGTACTAC.

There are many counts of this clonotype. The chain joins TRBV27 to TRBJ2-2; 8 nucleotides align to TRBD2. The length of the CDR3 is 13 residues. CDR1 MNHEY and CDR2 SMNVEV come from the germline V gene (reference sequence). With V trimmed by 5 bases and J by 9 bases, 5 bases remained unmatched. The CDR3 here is CASSPGGGRELFF. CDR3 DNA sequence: TGTGCCAGCAGTCCCGGGGGGGGACGGGAGCTGTTTTTT.

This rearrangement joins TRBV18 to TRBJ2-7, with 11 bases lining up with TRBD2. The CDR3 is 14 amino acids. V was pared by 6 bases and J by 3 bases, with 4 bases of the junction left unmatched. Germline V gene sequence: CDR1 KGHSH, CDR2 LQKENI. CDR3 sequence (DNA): TGTGCCAGCTCGGGGACTAGCGGATACTACGAGCAGTACTTC. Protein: CASSGTSGYYEQYF.

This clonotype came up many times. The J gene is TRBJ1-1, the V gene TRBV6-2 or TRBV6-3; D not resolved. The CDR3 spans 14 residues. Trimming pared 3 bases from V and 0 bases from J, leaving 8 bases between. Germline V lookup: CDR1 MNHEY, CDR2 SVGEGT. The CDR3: CASSYAVMNTEAFF. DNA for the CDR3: TGTGCCAGCAGTTATGCGGTTATGAACACTGAAGCTTTCTTT.

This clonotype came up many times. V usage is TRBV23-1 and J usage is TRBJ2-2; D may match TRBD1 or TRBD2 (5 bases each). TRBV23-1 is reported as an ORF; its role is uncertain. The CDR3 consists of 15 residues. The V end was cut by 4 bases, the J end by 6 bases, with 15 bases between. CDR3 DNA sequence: TGCGCCAGCAGTCCAGAGGGGCAGGGCCCCGGGGAGCTGTTTTTT. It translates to CASSPEGQGPGELFF.

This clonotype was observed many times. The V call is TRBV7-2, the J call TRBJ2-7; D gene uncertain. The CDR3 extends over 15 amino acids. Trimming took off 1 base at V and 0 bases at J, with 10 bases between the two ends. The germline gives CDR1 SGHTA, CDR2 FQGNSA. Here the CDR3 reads CASSLVTASSYEQYF. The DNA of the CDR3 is TGTGCCAGCAGCTTAGTTACCGCTAGCTCCTACGAGCAGTACTTC.

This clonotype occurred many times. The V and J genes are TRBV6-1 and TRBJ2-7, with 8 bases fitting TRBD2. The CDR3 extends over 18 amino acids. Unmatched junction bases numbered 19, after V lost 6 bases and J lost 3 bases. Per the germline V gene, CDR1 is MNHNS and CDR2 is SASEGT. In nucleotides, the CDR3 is TGTGCCAGCAGCTCCAGGAGGGTTTCTAGCGGGTTCTTCTACGAGCAGTACTTC. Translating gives CASSSRRVSSGFFYEQYF.

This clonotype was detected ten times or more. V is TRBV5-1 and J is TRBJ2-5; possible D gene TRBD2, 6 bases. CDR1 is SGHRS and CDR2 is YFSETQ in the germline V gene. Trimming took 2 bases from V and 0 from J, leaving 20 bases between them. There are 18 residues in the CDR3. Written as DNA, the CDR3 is TGCGCCAGCAGCTTTAACGGCCTCCGGGGGTTCAACCAAGAGACCCAGTACTTC. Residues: CASSFNGLRGFNQETQYF.

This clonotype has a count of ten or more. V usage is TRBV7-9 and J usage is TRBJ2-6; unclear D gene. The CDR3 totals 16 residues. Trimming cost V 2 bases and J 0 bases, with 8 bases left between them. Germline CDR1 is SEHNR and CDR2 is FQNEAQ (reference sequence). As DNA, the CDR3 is TGTGCCAGCAGCTTATACCAGGTCTCTGGGGCCAACGTCCTGACTTTC. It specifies CASSLYQVSGANVLTF.

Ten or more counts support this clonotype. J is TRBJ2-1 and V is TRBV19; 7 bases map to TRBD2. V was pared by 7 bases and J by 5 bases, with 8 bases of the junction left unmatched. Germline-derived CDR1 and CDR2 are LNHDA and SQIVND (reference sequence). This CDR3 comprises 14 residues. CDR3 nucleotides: TGTGCCAGTAAGCGGCTGGCGGGAGACAATGAGCAGTTCTTC. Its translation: CASKRLAGDNEQFF.

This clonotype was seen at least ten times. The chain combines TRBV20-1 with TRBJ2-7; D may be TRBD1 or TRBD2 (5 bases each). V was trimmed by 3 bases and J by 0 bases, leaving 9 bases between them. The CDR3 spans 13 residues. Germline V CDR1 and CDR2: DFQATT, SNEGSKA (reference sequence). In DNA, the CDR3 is TGCAGTGCTAGCCGGGGCCTCTCCTACGAGCAGTACTTC. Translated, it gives CSASRGLSYEQYF.